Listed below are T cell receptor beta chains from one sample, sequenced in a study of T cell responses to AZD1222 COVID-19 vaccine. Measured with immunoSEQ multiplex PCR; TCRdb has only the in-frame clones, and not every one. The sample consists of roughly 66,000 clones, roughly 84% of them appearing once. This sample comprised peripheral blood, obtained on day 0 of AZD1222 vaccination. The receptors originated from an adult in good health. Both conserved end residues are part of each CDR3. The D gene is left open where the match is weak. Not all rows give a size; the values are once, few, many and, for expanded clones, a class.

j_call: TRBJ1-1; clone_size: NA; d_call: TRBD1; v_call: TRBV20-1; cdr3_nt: TGCAGTGCTAGTGGAACAGGGGTTTTAAGCTTT; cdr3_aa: CSASGTGVLSF
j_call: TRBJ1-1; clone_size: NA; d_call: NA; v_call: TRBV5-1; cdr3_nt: TGCGCCAGCAGCTCCTCTGTGGGCGCTGAAGCTTTCTTT; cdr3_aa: CASSSSVGAEAFF
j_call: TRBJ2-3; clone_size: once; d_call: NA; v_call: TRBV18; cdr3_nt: TGTGCCAGCTCACCTCTGGGACTTGGGGGCACAGATACGCAGTATTTT; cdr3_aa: CASSPLGLGGTDTQYF
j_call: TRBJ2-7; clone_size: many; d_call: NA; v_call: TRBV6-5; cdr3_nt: TGTGCCAGCAGTTACTCACCCCAAGGGGGCTACGAGCAGTACTTC; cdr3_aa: CASSYSPQGGYEQYF
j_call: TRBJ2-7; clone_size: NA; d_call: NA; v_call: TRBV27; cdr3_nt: TGTGCCAGCAGTTTCGCCCCAGGGGAATTCTACGAGCAGTACTTC; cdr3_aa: CASSFAPGEFYEQYF
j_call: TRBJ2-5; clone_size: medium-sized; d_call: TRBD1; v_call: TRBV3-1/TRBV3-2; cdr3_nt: TGTGCCAGCAGCCAGCGGACAGGGCAAGAGACCCAGTACTTC; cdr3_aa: CASSQRTGQETQYF
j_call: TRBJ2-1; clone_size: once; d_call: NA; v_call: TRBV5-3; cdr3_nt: TGTGCCAGGGCGGGACCATCAAATGAGCAGTTCTTC; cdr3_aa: CARAGPSNEQFF
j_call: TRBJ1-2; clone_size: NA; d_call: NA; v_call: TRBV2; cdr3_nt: TGTGCCAGCAGTGAACAGGAATATGGCTACACCTTC; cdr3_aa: CASSEQEYGYTF
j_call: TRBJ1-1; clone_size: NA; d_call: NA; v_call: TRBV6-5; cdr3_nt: TGTGCCAGCAGTTACTACCAGGGGCAAGAGGAAGCTTTCTTT; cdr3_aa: CASSYYQGQEEAFF
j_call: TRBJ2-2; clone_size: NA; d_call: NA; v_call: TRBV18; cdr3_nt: TGTGCCAGCTCACCACGTCCGAACACCGGGGAGCTGTTTTTT; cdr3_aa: CASSPRPNTGELFF
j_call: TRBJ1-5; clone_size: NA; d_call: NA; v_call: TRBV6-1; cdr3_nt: TGTGCCAGCAGTGATTGGGTGTCTAGCAATCAGCCCCAGCATTTT; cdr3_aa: CASSDWVSSNQPQHF
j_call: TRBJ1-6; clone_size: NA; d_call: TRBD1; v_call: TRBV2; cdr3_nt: TGTGCCAGCAGTGAAGGGCAGGGGGCGCTTAATTCACCCCTCCACTTT; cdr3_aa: CASSEGQGALNSPLHF
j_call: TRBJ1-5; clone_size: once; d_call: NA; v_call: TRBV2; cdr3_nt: TGTGCCAGCAGTGCACAGGGAAGAGGACAGCCCCAGCATTTT; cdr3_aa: CASSAQGRGQPQHF
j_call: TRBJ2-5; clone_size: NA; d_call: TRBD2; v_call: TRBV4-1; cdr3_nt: TGCGCCAGCAGCCAAGAACTAGCGGGGGGGCGCGAGACCCAGTACTTC; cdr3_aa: CASSQELAGGRETQYF
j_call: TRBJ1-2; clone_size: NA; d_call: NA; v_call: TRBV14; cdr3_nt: TGTGCCAGCAGCCAGAATCAGGGTTTTGGCTATGGCTACACCTTC; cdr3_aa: CASSQNQGFGYGYTF
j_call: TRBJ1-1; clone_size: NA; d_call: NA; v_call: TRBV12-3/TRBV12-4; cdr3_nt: TGTGCCAGCAGTTTTTCCGCGAACACTGAAGCTTTCTTT; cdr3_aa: CASSFSANTEAFF
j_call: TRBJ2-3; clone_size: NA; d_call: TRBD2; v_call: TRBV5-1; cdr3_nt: TGCGCCAGCAGCCTCCTAGCGGGGGGCACAGATACGCAGTATTTT; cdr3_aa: CASSLLAGGTDTQYF
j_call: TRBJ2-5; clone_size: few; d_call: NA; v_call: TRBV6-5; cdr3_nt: TGTGCCAGCAGTTCTACGCCCCCCGGGACCCAGTACTTC; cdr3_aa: CASSSTPPGTQYF
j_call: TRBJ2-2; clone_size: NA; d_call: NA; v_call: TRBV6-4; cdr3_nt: TGTGCCAGCAGTGAGATAGCCTGGGCGAACACCGGGGAGCTGTTTTTT; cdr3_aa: CASSEIAWANTGELFF
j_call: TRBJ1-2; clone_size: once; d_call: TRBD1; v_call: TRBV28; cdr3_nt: TGTGCCAGCAGTTCTACAGGGGGCGCCTACTATGGCTACACCTTC; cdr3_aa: CASSSTGGAYYGYTF
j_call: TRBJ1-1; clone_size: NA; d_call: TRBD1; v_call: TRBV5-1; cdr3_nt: TGCGCCAGCTCCGGACAGGCTTACACTGAAGCTTTCTTT; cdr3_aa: CASSGQAYTEAFF
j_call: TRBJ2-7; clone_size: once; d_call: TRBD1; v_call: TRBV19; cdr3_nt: TGTGCCAGTAGCGGGACAGCCTACGAGCAGTACTTC; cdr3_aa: CASSGTAYEQYF
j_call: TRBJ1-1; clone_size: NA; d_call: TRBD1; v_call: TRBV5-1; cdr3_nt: TGCGCCAGCACCGCGACAGGGGTGAACACTGAAGCTTTCTTT; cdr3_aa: CASTATGVNTEAFF
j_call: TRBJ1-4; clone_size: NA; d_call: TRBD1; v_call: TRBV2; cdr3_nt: TGTGCCAGCACTTGGGGACAGGGTGCGGAAAAACTGTTTTTT; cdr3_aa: CASTWGQGAEKLFF
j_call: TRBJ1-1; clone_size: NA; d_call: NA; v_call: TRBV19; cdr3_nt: TGTGCCAGTATGGTGGGGGGGAGCACTGAAGCTTTCTTT; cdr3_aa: CASMVGGSTEAFF
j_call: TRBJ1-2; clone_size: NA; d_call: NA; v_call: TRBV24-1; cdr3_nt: TGTGCCACCAGTGATTGGCGGCAGTTCTATGGCTACACCTTC; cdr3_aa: CATSDWRQFYGYTF
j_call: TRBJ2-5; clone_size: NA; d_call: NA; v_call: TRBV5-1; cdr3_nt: TGCGCCAGCAGCTTGGGAAGGGGGTCTGCAGAGACCCAGTACTTC; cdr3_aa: CASSLGRGSAETQYF
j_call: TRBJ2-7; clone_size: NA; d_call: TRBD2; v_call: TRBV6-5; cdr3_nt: TGTGCCAGCAGGGACTCTAGCGGGGGGGCATACGAGCAGTACTTC; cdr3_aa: CASRDSSGGAYEQYF
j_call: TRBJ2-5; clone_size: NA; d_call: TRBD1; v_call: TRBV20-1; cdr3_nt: TGCAGTGCTAGTAGAGACAGGGGGCTTGAGACCCAGTACTTC; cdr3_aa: CSASRDRGLETQYF
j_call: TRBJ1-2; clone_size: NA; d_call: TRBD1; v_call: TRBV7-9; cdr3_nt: TGTGCCAGCAGCGGACGGGACAGGGACTGGGGATGCTACACCTTC; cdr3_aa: CASSGRDRDWGCYTF
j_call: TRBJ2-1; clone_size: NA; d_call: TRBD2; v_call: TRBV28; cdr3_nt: TGTGCCAGCAGTTCGACTAGCGGGGGTTACAATGAGCAGTTCTTC; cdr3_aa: CASSSTSGGYNEQFF
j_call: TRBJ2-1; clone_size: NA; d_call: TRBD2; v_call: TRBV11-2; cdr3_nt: TGTGCCAGCCGACTAGCGGGGGGTCTATACAATGAGCAGTTCTTC; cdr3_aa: CASRLAGGLYNEQFF
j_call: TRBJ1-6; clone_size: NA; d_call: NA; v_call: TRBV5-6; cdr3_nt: TGTGCCAGCAGCCCCTGGGGGGGAAGTTCACCCCTCCACTTT; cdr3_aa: CASSPWGGSSPLHF
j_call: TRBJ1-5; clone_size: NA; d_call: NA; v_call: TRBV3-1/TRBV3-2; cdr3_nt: TGTGCCAGCAGCCAAGACCCCCCTGGCAGGGCGGAAGGTCAGCCCCAGCATTTT; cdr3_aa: CASSQDPPGRAEGQPQHF
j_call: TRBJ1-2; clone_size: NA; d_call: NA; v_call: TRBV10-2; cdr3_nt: TGCGCCAGCAGTGAGTACAGGGAAAGCTATGGCTACACCTTC; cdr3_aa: CASSEYRESYGYTF
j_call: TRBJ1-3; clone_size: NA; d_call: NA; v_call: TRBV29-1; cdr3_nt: TGCAGCGTTGTAAGGGACGACCCTGACCTCTGGAAACTCTGGGGTGCTAGAAACACCATATATTTT; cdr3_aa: CSVVRDDPDLWKLWGARNTIYF
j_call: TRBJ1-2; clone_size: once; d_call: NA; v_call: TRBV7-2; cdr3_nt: TGTGCCAGCAGCTTCTATCGTGTGGACGGCGGACCCTATGGCTACACCTTC; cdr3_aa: CASSFYRVDGGPYGYTF
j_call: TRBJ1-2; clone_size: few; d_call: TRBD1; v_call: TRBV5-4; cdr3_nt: TGTGCCAGCAGTTCAGGGACAGACTATGGCTACACCTTC; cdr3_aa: CASSSGTDYGYTF
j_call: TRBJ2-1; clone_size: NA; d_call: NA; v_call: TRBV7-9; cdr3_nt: TGTGCCAGCAGCTTAGGCAGCGGGCTAGAGAATGAGCAGTTCTTC; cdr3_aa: CASSLGSGLENEQFF
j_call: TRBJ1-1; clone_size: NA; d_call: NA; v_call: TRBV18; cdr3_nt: TGTGCCAGCTCATCAAACGCCAGGGACACTGAAGCTTTCTTT; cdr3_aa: CASSSNARDTEAFF
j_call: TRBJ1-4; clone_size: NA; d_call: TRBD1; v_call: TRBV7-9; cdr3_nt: TGTGCCAGCAGCTTGACTCCGGGACAGGGATGGAGAGGGGAAAAACTGTTTTTT; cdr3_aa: CASSLTPGQGWRGEKLFF
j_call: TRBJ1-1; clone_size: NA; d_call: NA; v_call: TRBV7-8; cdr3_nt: TGTGCCAGCAGCTTTACGAACACTGAAGCTTTCTTT; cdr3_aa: CASSFTNTEAFF
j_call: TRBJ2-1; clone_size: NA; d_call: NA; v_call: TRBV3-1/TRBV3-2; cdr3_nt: TGTGCCAGCACCCCGTCTCCCGGCCCCTACAATGAGCAGTTCTTC; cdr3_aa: CASTPSPGPYNEQFF
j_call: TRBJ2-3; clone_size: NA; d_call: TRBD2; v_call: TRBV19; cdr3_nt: TGTGCCAGTAGTATGTTTGCGGGGGGCACAGATACGCAGTATTTT; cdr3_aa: CASSMFAGGTDTQYF
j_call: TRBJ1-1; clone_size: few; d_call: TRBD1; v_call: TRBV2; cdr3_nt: TGTGCCAGCAGTGAGGACAGGTACACTGAAGCTTTCTTT; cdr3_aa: CASSEDRYTEAFF
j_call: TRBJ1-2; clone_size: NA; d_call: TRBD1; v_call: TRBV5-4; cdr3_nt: TGTGCCAGCAGCCCTAACAGGGGATCCTATGGCTACACCTTC; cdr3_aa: CASSPNRGSYGYTF
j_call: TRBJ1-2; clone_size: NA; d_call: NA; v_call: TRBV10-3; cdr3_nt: TGTGCCATCAGTGAGTCGGTAGTTTTCTATGGCTACACCTTC; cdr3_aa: CAISESVVFYGYTF
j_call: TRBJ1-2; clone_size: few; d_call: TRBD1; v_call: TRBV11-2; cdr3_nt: TGTGCCAGCAGCTTAATCTCGGGACAGGGGGCGAGCTACACCTTC; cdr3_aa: CASSLISGQGASYTF
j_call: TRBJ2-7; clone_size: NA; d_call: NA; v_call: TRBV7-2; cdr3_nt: TGTGCCAGCAGCCGGAACGGGCCGCCCTACGAGCAGTACTTC; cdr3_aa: CASSRNGPPYEQYF
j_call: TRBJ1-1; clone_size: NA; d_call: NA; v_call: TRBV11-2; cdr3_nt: TGTGCCAGCAGCCCCGATCAGGGGAACACTGAAGCTTTCTTT; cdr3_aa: CASSPDQGNTEAFF
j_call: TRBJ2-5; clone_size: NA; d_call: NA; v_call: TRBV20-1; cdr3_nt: TGCAGTGGTGGGCACCAAGAGACCCAGTACTTC; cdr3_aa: CSGGHQETQYF
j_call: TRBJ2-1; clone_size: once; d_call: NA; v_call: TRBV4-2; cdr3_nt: TGTGCCAGCAGCCAAGGGCTTTTGGGGGACCCTTACAATGAGCAGTTCTTC; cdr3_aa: CASSQGLLGDPYNEQFF
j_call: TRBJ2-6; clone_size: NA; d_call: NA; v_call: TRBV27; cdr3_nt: TGTGCCAGCACGAGCGGGTACCTTTCTGGGGCCAACGTCCTGACTTTC; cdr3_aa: CASTSGYLSGANVLTF
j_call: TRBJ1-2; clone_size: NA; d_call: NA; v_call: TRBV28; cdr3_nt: TGTGCCAGCAGTTTGGGGGGGTCCCACCTGGAGTACGGCTACACCTTC; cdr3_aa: CASSLGGSHLEYGYTF
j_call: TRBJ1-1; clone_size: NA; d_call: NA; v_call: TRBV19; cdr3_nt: TGTGCCAGTAGTATATCTTATCGGGGGACCACTGAAGCTTTCTTT; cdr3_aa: CASSISYRGTTEAFF
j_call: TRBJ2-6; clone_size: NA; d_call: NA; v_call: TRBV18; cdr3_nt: TGTGCCAGCTCACCCTCTGTCTCTGGGGCCAACGTCCTGACTTTC; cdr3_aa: CASSPSVSGANVLTF
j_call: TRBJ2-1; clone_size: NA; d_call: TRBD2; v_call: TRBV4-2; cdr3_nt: TGTGCCAGCAGCCGCCCGGGACTAGCGTACAATGAGCAGTTCTTC; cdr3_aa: CASSRPGLAYNEQFF
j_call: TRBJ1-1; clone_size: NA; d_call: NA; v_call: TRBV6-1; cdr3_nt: TGTGCCAGCAGTGAAGTTCAGGGCCGGGTGGGCGCTGAAGCTTTCTTT; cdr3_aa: CASSEVQGRVGAEAFF
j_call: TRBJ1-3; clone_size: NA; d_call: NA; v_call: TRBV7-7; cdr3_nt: TGTGCCAGCAGCTTAGCGGGAAACCAGGGAAACACCATATATTTT; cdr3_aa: CASSLAGNQGNTIYF